A selection of T cell receptor beta chains follows, all from one sample in a study of cytomegalovirus exposure and HLA in healthy donors. This table comes from immunoSEQ multiplex PCR, and its TCRdb copy is limited to in-frame clones, with some not included. The sample has fewer than 350,000 clones, approximately 87% seen once. Sequencing used PBMCs. Source of these receptors: a woman younger than 35 in good health and CMV-seronegative. CDR3s include the opening cysteine and the closing phenylalanine or tryptophan. Fields, in order: J gene, V gene, clone size, CDR3 protein. Some rows mark clone size as missing; the rest say once, few, many or name a class of expanded clone.

TRBJ1-2,TRBV2,.,CASSDVFNRNYGYTF
TRBJ2-3,TRBV7-2,.,CASVAGLSDTQYF
TRBJ2-1,TRBV9,.,CASSGGPKTNEQFF
TRBJ2-1,TRBV28,.,CASSSGGSAYNEQFF
TRBJ1-1,TRBV18,.,CASQTGRDTEAFF
TRBJ1-3,TRBV5-6,.,CASNKGPQGPGNTIYF
TRBJ1-5,TRBV9,.,CASSVGSQGDQPQHF
TRBJ2-7,TRBV11-2,.,CASSSVGTGDSKTPYEQYF
TRBJ1-5,TRBV10-2,.,CASMGTAGRNQPQHF
TRBJ2-2,TRBV4-2,.,CASSQADHKRGELFF
TRBJ2-7,TRBV7-9,once,CASSPTVGLAGALYEQYF
TRBJ2-3,TRBV4-3,.,CASSQEYLREGTDTQYF
TRBJ1-2,TRBV29-1,.,CSVKTGYGYTF
TRBJ2-5,TRBV14,.,CASSPGLGPQETQYF
TRBJ2-2,TRBV9,.,CASSVEPEQGNTGELFF
TRBJ2-5,TRBV15,.,CATSSVLQETQYF
TRBJ2-7,TRBV5-1,.,CASRFGDSLAGDYEQYF
.,TRBV5-6,.,CASVNKAASYEQYF
TRBJ2-1,TRBV27,once,CASSSLIGELNNEQFF
TRBJ2-7,TRBV5-4,.,CASSPWDRPREQYF
TRBJ2-5,TRBV4-1,.,CASSQGTSGRSWETQYF
TRBJ1-4,TRBV10-3,.,CAISDSGLLFF
TRBJ1-1,TRBV11-2,.,CASSLGGPTEAFF
TRBJ1-1,TRBV6-1,.,CASIQGGASTEAFF
TRBJ2-1,TRBV28,once,CASSSGQGRQFF
TRBJ1-5,TRBV6-5,once,CASSYSAFQPQHF
TRBJ2-5,TRBV15,once,CATSRVLAGGQETQYF
TRBJ1-3,TRBV28,.,CASSGRQAHSGNTIYF
TRBJ2-7,TRBV6-5,.,CASSSTSGSYEQYF
TRBJ1-5,TRBV15,.,CATSRDTIFSGNQPQHF
TRBJ2-2,TRBV4-3,.,CASSQDWHREVTGELFF
TRBJ2-6,TRBV4-3,.,CASSQDTGVGANVLTF
TRBJ2-1,TRBV7-8,.,CASTITSPPTSYNEQFF
TRBJ2-7,TRBV7-8,.,CASSLAGQRGYEQYF
TRBJ1-5,TRBV28,few,CASRPSRGHSNQPQHF
TRBJ2-6,TRBV28,.,CASSRGSSGANVLTF
TRBJ2-1,TRBV25-1,.,CAIWTGKNEQFF
TRBJ2-3,TRBV9,.,CASSVAGLAGGDTQYF
TRBJ2-7,TRBV28,few,CASYSASSYEQYF
TRBJ2-7,TRBV9,.,CASSVRAGGPSYEQYF
TRBJ1-2,TRBV21-1,.,CASSKRRTRSGEEGYTF
TRBJ2-1,TRBV4-1,.,CASSSLGTLYNEQFF
TRBJ2-3,TRBV5-1,.,CASSLVQGGTDTQYF
TRBJ1-6,TRBV5-4,.,CASSLPGQGGSPLHF
TRBJ2-5,TRBV7-3,.,CASSLGGGGETQYF
TRBJ2-1,TRBV9,.,CASSARPGLAFEQFF
TRBJ1-1,TRBV7-9,.,CASSPQQGWNTEAFF
TRBJ2-3,TRBV5-6,.,CASSSPTGLAGFDTQYF
TRBJ2-2,TRBV18,.,CASSPFREANTGELFF
TRBJ2-1,TRBV7-2,.,CASSLAFSGRDNEQFF
TRBJ2-2,TRBV2,.,CASSVWDSLMNTGELFF
TRBJ2-1,TRBV7-2,.,CASSSRTQANSYNEQFF
TRBJ2-1,TRBV7-2,.,CASSLTGTKDEQFF
TRBJ2-2,TRBV5-1,.,CASSLGLVTNTGELFF